A selection of T cell receptor beta chains follows, all from one sample in a study of beta chain features in type 1 diabetes. Generated by immunoSEQ multiplex PCR, the TCRdb table keeps only in-frame clones and is missing some. The sample has roughly 500,000 clones; around 30% are singletons. Sequencing was performed on naive CD4+ T cells from blood. The receptors were gathered from a man in his late teens or twenties in good health. The CDR3 runs from the conserved cysteine through the conserved F or W. D genes are given only for firm matches. Clone sizes are given selectively: once, few, many, or a class where the clone is expanded.

few	TRBV28	TRBJ1-5	-	CASSGDSQPQHF	TGTGCCAGCAGTGGAGACAGTCAGCCCCAGCATTTT
-	TRBV7-3	TRBJ2-7	TRBD2	CASSPKGVGRPTYEQYF	TGTGCCAGCAGCCCGAAAGGGGTCGGGAGGCCCACCTACGAGCAGTACTTC
-	TRBV30	TRBJ2-3	TRBD2	CAWRLAGVSDTQYF	TGTGCCTGGAGACTAGCGGGAGTATCAGATACGCAGTATTTT
-	TRBV25-1	TRBJ2-2	TRBD1	CASSEVGQGPTGELFF	TGTGCCAGCAGTGAAGTCGGACAGGGTCCCACCGGGGAGCTGTTTTTT
-	TRBV29-1	TRBJ2-3	-	CSAQDLSSTDTQYF	TGCAGCGCCCAAGATTTGTCTAGCACAGATACGCAGTATTTT
-	TRBV12-2	TRBJ2-3	-	CASRSRLTDTQYF	TGTGCAAGTCGCTCCCGACTGACAGATACGCAGTATTTT
-	TRBV6-6	TRBJ2-7	-	CASSYEGNLYEQYF	TGTGCCAGCAGTTACGAAGGGAACCTATACGAGCAGTACTTC
-	TRBV6-1	TRBJ2-3	-	CASSEGGLVNTQYF	TGTGCCAGCAGTGAAGGAGGGTTGGTGAATACGCAGTATTTT
-	TRBV2	TRBJ2-1	-	CASSNRGEPQQFF	TGTGCCAGCAGCAACCGAGGGGAACCTCAGCAGTTCTTC
-	TRBV29-1	TRBJ2-5	-	CSVEDSGSQETQYF	TGCAGCGTTGAAGATTCCGGTTCCCAAGAGACCCAGTACTTC
few	TRBV25-1	TRBJ2-5	-	CASSLPRETQYF	TGTGCCAGCAGTCTTCCCAGGGAGACCCAGTACTTC
-	TRBV10-3	TRBJ2-7	-	CASQDEYYEQYF	TGTGCCAGTCAGGACGAGTACTACGAGCAGTACTTC
-	TRBV5-1	TRBJ2-3	-	CASSFDLTDTQYF	TGCGCCAGCAGCTTTGATCTCACAGATACGCAGTATTTT
few	TRBV30	TRBJ2-7	-	CAWSGVSYEQYF	TGTGCCTGGAGTGGGGTCTCCTACGAGCAGTACTTC
few	TRBV29-1	TRBJ2-2	TRBD1	CSVQGARYTGELFF	TGCAGCGTACAGGGGGCGCGGTACACCGGGGAGCTGTTTTTT
once	TRBV11-2	TRBJ2-1	TRBD2	CASSPLSGNNEQFF	TGTGCCAGCAGCCCCCTTAGCGGGAACAATGAGCAGTTCTTC
-	TRBV30	TRBJ1-5	-	CAWSGTFLQPQHF	TGTGCCTGGAGTGGGACATTTCTTCAGCCCCAGCATTTT
-	TRBV30	TRBJ1-1	-	CAGGATEAFF	TGTGCCGGTGGGGCAACTGAAGCTTTCTTT
-	TRBV29-1	TRBJ2-3	TRBD2	CSVDGDSGSTDTQYF	TGCAGCGTTGATGGCGATAGCGGGAGCACAGATACGCAGTATTTT
-	TRBV5-5	TRBJ2-1	-	CASSLRRSSYNEQFF	TGTGCCAGCAGCTTGAGGCGGAGCTCCTACAATGAGCAGTTCTTC
-	TRBV9	TRBJ1-5	-	CASSPTGVVDQPQHF	TGTGCCAGCAGCCCCACCGGGGTGGTGGATCAGCCCCAGCATTTT
-	TRBV10-3	TRBJ2-5	-	CAISEGTSETQYF	TGTGCCATCAGTGAGGGCACTAGCGAGACCCAGTACTTC
-	TRBV20-1	TRBJ2-7	-	CSARDSYEQYF	TGCAGTGCCCGGGACTCCTACGAGCAGTACTTC
few	TRBV7-6	TRBJ2-1	-	CASSLAREGEQFF	TGTGCCAGCAGCTTAGCGAGGGAAGGAGAGCAGTTCTTC
-	TRBV6-6	TRBJ2-5	-	CASSVGAVSHETQYF	TGTGCCAGCAGTGTCGGGGCAGTTAGCCACGAGACCCAGTACTTC
-	TRBV30	TRBJ2-1	-	CAWSSPVVLQFF	TGTGCCTGGAGTTCCCCCGTGGTTTTGCAGTTCTTC
-	TRBV30	TRBJ2-7	-	CAWRVGGPSYEQYF	TGTGCCTGGAGAGTGGGAGGACCCTCCTACGAGCAGTACTTC
few	TRBV25-1	TRBJ1-2	-	CASAEGEPLYGYTF	TGTGCCAGTGCCGAGGGGGAACCTCTCTATGGCTACACCTTC
-	TRBV29-1	TRBJ2-3	TRBD1	CSSTGAGPTDTQYF	TGCAGCTCAACAGGGGCAGGCCCCACAGATACGCAGTATTTT
-	TRBV5-4	TRBJ1-2	-	CASSLQGYGYTF	TGTGCCAGCAGTTTACAGGGTTATGGCTACACCTTC